These 9 T cell receptor beta chains originate from one sample sequenced in a study of blood T cells in healthy people across ages (dated by TCRdb to between 2014 and 2017). The library relied on 5' RACE. These reads were obtained on an Illumina HiSeq 2500. A second PCR of about 7 to 12 cycles was run with a J-beta primer mix and a sample-barcoded 5' primer. The raw public data were reprocessed by TCRdb itself: fastp quality trimming at Q25, MiXCR clonotype calling, in-frame beta chains only. Rows merge per CDR3 protein into single entries with the most common DNA and genes. This sample has approximately 1.5 million distinct CDR3 sequences in its table, and roughly 32% of those were observed once. About 11% of the sample goes to the ten largest clones. Sequenced: blood. The receptors were gathered from a woman in her 30s in good health.

The rearrangement links TRBV5-6 to TRBJ1-1; D unresolved. The CDR3 loop spans 15 amino acids. V shed 0 bases and J shed 1 base, with 10 bases lying between them. The germline gives CDR1 SGHDT, CDR2 YYEEEE. In DNA form, the CDR3 reads TGTGCCAGCAGCTTGGTCTGGTCGAAGAACACTGAAGCTTTCTTT. Residues: CASSLVWSKNTEAFF.

Turning to this clonotype: The junction shows a germline mismatch at one end, possibly a read error. V and J are TRBV7-2 and TRBJ2-3, with D perhaps TRBD2 (7 bases). This CDR3 region has 15 residues. The germline gives CDR1 SGHTA, CDR2 FQGNSA. The CDR3 coding sequence is TGTGCCAGTAGCTGGGGGGCGGGGGGCACAGATACGCAGTATTTT. Protein product: CASSWGAGGTDTQYF.

A remark on this clonotype: Only one base separates this from a far larger clonotype, so it likely reflects a read error. CDR3 sequence reads: CASSQVGNGQFF. The DNA for the CDR3 is TGCGCCAGCAGCCAAGTCGGAAATGGGCAGTTCTTC. The chain combines TRBV4-1 with TRBJ2-1, with no clear D. CDR3 length equals 12 residues. The germline gives CDR1 MGHRA, CDR2 YSYEKL.

The V gene is TRBV6-6, the J gene TRBJ2-7; 9 bases line up with TRBD2. CDR1 is MNHNY and CDR2 is SVGAGI in the germline V gene (reference sequence). This CDR3 region has 15 residues. Trimming took 5 bases from V and 5 from J; bases not matched to a gene: 10. The CDR3 region is CASSTPSGRIDEQYF. Written as DNA, the CDR3 is TGTGCCAGCAGTACCCCAAGCGGGAGGATAGACGAGCAGTACTTC.

This clonotype occurred a few times. The chain uses TRBV6-1 and TRBJ1-1, with D unclear. The CDR3 has 12 residues. Trimming cost V 10 bases and J 7 bases, with 16 bases left between them. Looked up from germline, CDR1 is MNHNS and CDR2 is SASEGT. CDR3 protein: CATQWGTGEAFF. Here the CDR3 DNA reads TGTGCCACCCAGTGGGGAACGGGTGAAGCTTTCTTT.

The chain carries TRBV6-5 and TRBJ1-5; D uncertain. The CDR3 consists of 13 residues. Trimming removed 2 bases from V and 3 bases from J, with 5 bases in between. CDR1 and CDR2 from the germline V gene are MNHEY and SVGAGI. DNA of the CDR3: TGTGCCAGCAGTTACCAGAACAATCAGCCCCAGCATTTT. This gives the protein CASSYQNNQPQHF.

This chain uses TRBV28 with TRBJ2-2; D is ambiguous. The V and J ends lost 2 bases and 2 bases respectively, with 9 bases between them. The length of the CDR3 is 15 residues. CDR1 is MDHEN and CDR2 is SYDVKM in the germline V gene. CDR3 nucleotide sequence: TGTGCCAGCAGTTTAGGGCCCGGTAACACCGGGGAGCTGTTTTTT. This sequence encodes CASSLGPGNTGELFF. Using reference TRBV28 and TRBJ2-2 for the parts outside the CDR3, the full variable domain is DVKVTQSSRYLVKRTGEKVFLECVQDMDHENMFWYRQDPGLGLRLIYFSYDVKMKEKGDIPEGYSVSREKKERFSLILESASTNQTSMYLCASSLGPGNTGELFFGEGSRLTVL.

This clonotype was detected a few times. V is TRBV6-6 and J is TRBJ2-3; D ambiguous. The CDR3 runs 14 residues. V was shortened by 4 bases and J by 3 bases, with 11 bases between the two germline ends. Germline V gene sequence: CDR1 MNHNY, CDR2 SVGAGI (reference sequence). CDR3 in amino acids: CASSSADWTDTQYF. CDR3 sequence (DNA): TGTGCCAGCAGTTCCGCCGACTGGACAGATACGCAGTATTTT.

This chain uses TRBV5-1 with TRBJ1-4; D is undetermined. This CDR3 spans 15 amino acids. With 0 bases removed from V and 7 bases from J, the gap between germline ends came to 13 bases. Germline CDR1 and CDR2: SGHRS and YFSETQ. CDR3 nucleotide sequence: TGCGCCAGCAGCTTGGCCGGGGTTTCGTCTGAAAAACTGTTTTTT. Encoded protein: CASSLAGVSSEKLFF. Full variable domain (rest looked up from reference TRBV5-1 and TRBJ1-4): KAGVTQTPRYLIKTRGQQVTLSCSPISGHRSVSWYQQTPGQGLQFLFEYFSETQRNKGNFPGRFSGRQFSNSRSEMNVSTLELGDSALYLCASSLAGVSSEKLFFGSGTQLSVL.